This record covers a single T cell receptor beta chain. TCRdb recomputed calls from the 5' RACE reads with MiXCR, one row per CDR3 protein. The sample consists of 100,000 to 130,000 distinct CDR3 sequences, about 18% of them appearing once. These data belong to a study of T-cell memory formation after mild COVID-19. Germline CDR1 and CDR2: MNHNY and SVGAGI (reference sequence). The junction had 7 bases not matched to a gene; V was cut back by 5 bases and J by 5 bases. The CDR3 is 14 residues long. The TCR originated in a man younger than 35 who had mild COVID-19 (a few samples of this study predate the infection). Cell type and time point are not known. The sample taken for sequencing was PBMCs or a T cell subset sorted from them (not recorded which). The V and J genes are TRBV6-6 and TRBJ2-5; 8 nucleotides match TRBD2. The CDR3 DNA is TGTGCCAGCAGTGATACGGGGGGGCCGGAGACCCAGTACTTC. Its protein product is CASSDTGGPETQYF.